Listed below are T cell receptor beta chains from one sample, sequenced in a study of blood T cell repertoires in COVID-19. Repertoires were generated with immunoSEQ multiplex PCR, while TCRdb's copy carries only in-frame clones and drops some. The sample lists some 300,000 clones, around 90% occurring once. The sample taken for sequencing was peripheral blood. These receptors were obtained from a man aged 18 to 35 with active or convalescent COVID-19. Each CDR3 is given with its conserved first and last residue. A D gene is named only where the DNA matches it firmly. Some rows mark clone size as missing; the rest say once, few, many or name a class of expanded clone.

d_gene | j_gene | v_gene | abundance | CDR3nt | CDR3aa
. | TRBJ1-6 | TRBV6-5 | . | TGTGCCAGCAGTTACGGGACTAAAAATTCACCCCTCCACTTT | CASSYGTKNSPLHF
TRBD1 | TRBJ1-4 | TRBV15 | . | TGTGCCACCAGCAGGGAAGACAGGGGGAGCGAAAAACTGTTTTTT | CATSREDRGSEKLFF
TRBD2 | TRBJ2-2 | TRBV20-1 | . | TGCAGTGCTAGTTCCGGGACTAGTTCCGGGGAGCTGTTTTTT | CSASSGTSSGELFF
. | TRBJ2-2 | TRBV3-1/TRBV3-2 | . | TGTGCCAGCAGCCAAAGGACTATTTCGGGAAACACCGGGGAGCTGTTTTTT | CASSQRTISGNTGELFF
TRBD1 | TRBJ1-1 | TRBV27 | . | TGTGCCAGCAGTTTAGGGACAGGGAGCACTGAAGCTTTCTTT | CASSLGTGSTEAFF
. | TRBJ1-1 | TRBV19 | . | TGTGCCAGTAGTCCATGGCGGACAGCAAACACTGAAGCTTTCTTT | CASSPWRTANTEAFF
TRBD1 | TRBJ2-7 | TRBV27 | . | TGTGCCAGCAGCCAAAGAGGACAGGGGACCTCCTACGAGCAGTACTTC | CASSQRGQGTSYEQYF
. | TRBJ2-1 | TRBV9 | . | TGTGCCAGCAGCGGAAGCGGTTCCTACAATGAGCAGTTCTTC | CASSGSGSYNEQFF
. | TRBJ1-2 | TRBV11-3 | . | TGTGCCAGCAGCTTGACAGAAAACTATGGCTACACCTTC | CASSLTENYGYTF
TRBD1 | TRBJ1-1 | TRBV10-3 | . | TGTGCCATCAGTGAGCGACAGGGAATTAACACTGAAGCTTTCTTT | CAISERQGINTEAFF
TRBD1 | TRBJ1-3 | TRBV15 | . | TGTGCCACCAGCAGAGGGAGGGGACAGATAATATATTTT | CATSRGRGQIIYF
. | TRBJ1-6 | TRBV6-5 | . | TGTGCCAGCAGTTACGAAGGGAGTTCACCCCTCCACTTT | CASSYEGSSPLHF
TRBD2 | TRBJ2-7 | TRBV4-1 | once | TGCGCCAGCAGCCAAGAGGGCGGGAGCAACTACGAGCAGTACTTC | CASSQEGGSNYEQYF
TRBD1 | TRBJ1-1 | TRBV29-1 | . | TGCAGCGTTGCGGGACAGATGAACACTGAAGCTTTCTTT | CSVAGQMNTEAFF
TRBD1 | TRBJ2-7 | TRBV28 | . | TGTGCCAGCAGTTTTAGTGGGCGGGTACAGGGGAGCTCCTACGAGCAGTACTTC | CASSFSGRVQGSSYEQYF
TRBD2 | TRBJ2-7 | TRBV4-2 | . | TGTGCCAGCAGCCAGCAACTAGCGGGTGAGCCCTACGAGCAGTACTTC | CASSQQLAGEPYEQYF
. | TRBJ2-7 | TRBV19 | . | TGTGCCAGTAGTATAGAATTTCGAGCCCACGAGCAGTACTTC | CASSIEFRAHEQYF
. | TRBJ2-7 | TRBV7-6 | . | TGTGCCAGCAGCCAACGTACCGGGAAAATCTACGAGCAGTACTTC | CASSQRTGKIYEQYF
. | TRBJ2-7 | TRBV24-1 | . | TGTGCCACCAGTGATCGTCAGGGCTACGAGCAGTACTTC | CATSDRQGYEQYF
. | TRBJ1-2 | TRBV13 | few | TGTGCCAGCACACCCCGACCCCTAACAGATGGCTACACCTTC | CASTPRPLTDGYTF
. | TRBJ1-1 | TRBV11-2 | . | TGTGCCAGCAGTTCGGAGCGAAACACTGAAGCTTTCTTT | CASSSERNTEAFF
. | TRBJ1-4 | TRBV7-9 | . | TGTGCCAGCAGAAGAGCGGCTAATGAAAAACTGTTTTTT | CASRRAANEKLFF
TRBD1 | TRBJ1-5 | TRBV10-2 | . | TGCGCCAGCTCGGGACAGAACAATCAGCCCCAGCATTTT | CASSGQNNQPQHF
. | TRBJ2-3 | TRBV5-1 | . | TGCGCCAGCAGCTTCCAGGAATTTAGCACAGATACGCAGTATTTT | CASSFQEFSTDTQYF
. | TRBJ2-1 | TRBV28 | . | TGTGCCAGCAGTTTAACGAGCCATGAGCAGTTCTTC | CASSLTSHEQFF
. | TRBJ1-4 | TRBV11-3 | . | TGTGCCAGCAGCTTAGCACCTCAATCGGAGAAACTGTTTTTT | CASSLAPQSEKLFF
. | TRBJ2-7 | TRBV19 | . | TGTGCCAGTAGTGTTACACAGGGATTCGAGCAGTACTTC | CASSVTQGFEQYF
TRBD1 | TRBJ2-2 | TRBV18 | . | TGTGCCAGCTCACGGCAGACAGGGGTCGGAACCGGGGAGCTGTTTTTT | CASSRQTGVGTGELFF
. | TRBJ1-5 | TRBV19 | . | TGTGCCAGTAGTATCGTCACAGGGCGGCGGCCCCAGCATTTT | CASSIVTGRRPQHF
. | TRBJ2-2 | TRBV19 | . | TGTGCCAGTAGGAACGTAGCGAACACCGGGGAGCTGTTTTTT | CASRNVANTGELFF
. | TRBJ1-5 | TRBV19 | . | TGTGCCAGTAGTATAGATAGGGGTAGCAATCAGCCCCAGCATTTT | CASSIDRGSNQPQHF
. | TRBJ2-1 | TRBV18 | few | TGTGCCAGCTCTCTGCTGGGGGGGCCTATCTACAATGAGCAGTTCTTC | CASSLLGGPIYNEQFF
TRBD1 | TRBJ2-1 | TRBV18 | . | TGTGCCAGCTCAACCGGGACAGGGGGGAGCTATGAGCAGTTCTTC | CASSTGTGGSYEQFF
. | TRBJ1-5 | TRBV5-5 | . | TGTGCCAGCAGACTAGACTATAGCAATCAGCCCCAGCATTTT | CASRLDYSNQPQHF
. | TRBJ1-4 | TRBV27 | . | TGTGCCAGCAGTTTAAGTTGGGCTGGGAATGAAAAACTGTTTTTT | CASSLSWAGNEKLFF
. | TRBJ2-5 | TRBV3-1/TRBV3-2 | . | TGTGCCAGCAGCCAAGAAGCGACGGGAGTATCGGAGACCCAGTACTTC | CASSQEATGVSETQYF
TRBD2 | TRBJ2-1 | TRBV10-3 | . | TGTGCCATCAGGCAGACTAGCGGCTCCTACAATGAGCAGTTCTTC | CAIRQTSGSYNEQFF
TRBD1 | TRBJ2-2 | TRBV15 | . | TGTGCCACCAGCAGAATTAAAGGGACAGGGAAGGCCGGGGAGCTGTTTTTT | CATSRIKGTGKAGELFF
. | TRBJ2-7 | TRBV28 | . | TGTGCCAGCAGTTTCGCAGGGGTTGTCTACGAGCAGTACTTC | CASSFAGVVYEQYF
TRBD1 | TRBJ2-3 | TRBV10-1 | . | TGCGCCAGCAGCCGTGACAGGGGAATTACGGGCACAGATACGCAGTATTTT | CASSRDRGITGTDTQYF
. | TRBJ1-5 | TRBV7-9 | . | TGTGCCAGCAGCCCCATAGCGGGCCAGCCCCAGCATTTT | CASSPIAGQPQHF
TRBD2 | TRBJ2-7 | TRBV7-6 | . | TGTGCCAGCAGCCCGCGACTAGCGGGTGAGACCTACGAGCAGTACTTC | CASSPRLAGETYEQYF
. | TRBJ1-2 | TRBV20-1 | . | TGCAGTGCTAGTGCCAGTATTCTTCATGGCTACACCTTC | CSASASILHGYTF
TRBD1 | TRBJ2-7 | TRBV7-8 | . | TGTGCCAGCAGCTTAGTGAGGGACAGATCCTACGAGCAGTACTTC | CASSLVRDRSYEQYF
TRBD2 | TRBJ2-3 | TRBV5-5 | . | TGTGCCAGCAGCTTACTAGCGGGGGGCACAGATACGCAGTATTTT | CASSLLAGGTDTQYF
TRBD1 | TRBJ2-7 | TRBV4-3 | . | TGCGCCAGCAGGTCCCAGGGGGACAAGTACGAGCAGTACTTC | CASRSQGDKYEQYF
TRBD2 | TRBJ2-1 | TRBV4-2 | few | TGTGCCAGCAGCCAGTTAGCGGGAGGTCTTAATGAGCAGTTCTTC | CASSQLAGGLNEQFF
. | TRBJ2-1 | TRBV4-2 | . | TGTGCCAGCAGCCAAGCAGGCCTAGCCCGAGGCAGGAATGAGCAGTTCTTC | CASSQAGLARGRNEQFF
. | TRBJ1-5 | TRBV7-8 | many | TGTGCCAGCAGCCCTCGGTACATACAGCAGCCCCAGCATTTT | CASSPRYIQQPQHF